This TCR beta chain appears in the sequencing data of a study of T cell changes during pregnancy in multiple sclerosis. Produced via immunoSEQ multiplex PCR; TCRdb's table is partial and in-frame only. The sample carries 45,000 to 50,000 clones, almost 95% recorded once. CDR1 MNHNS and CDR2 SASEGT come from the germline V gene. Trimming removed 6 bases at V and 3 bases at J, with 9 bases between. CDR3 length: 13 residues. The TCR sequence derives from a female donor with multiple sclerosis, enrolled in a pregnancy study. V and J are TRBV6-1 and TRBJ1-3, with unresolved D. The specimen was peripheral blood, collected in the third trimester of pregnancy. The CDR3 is CASRAPDGNTIYF. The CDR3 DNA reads TGTGCCAGCAGGGCCCCTGATGGAAACACCATATATTTT.